This TCR beta chain emerged from a study of OX40 agonist ivuxolimab in advanced cancers. Study results and caveats: The mean number of expanded clones was higher in CD8+ T cells than in CD4+.

The CDR3 length is 15 residues. With 6 bases clipped from V and 2 bases from J, the junction kept 7 bases outside the gene matches. Germline V lookup: CDR1 LNHDA, CDR2 SQIVND (reference sequence). The data were produced by immunoSEQ multiplex PCR, yet TCRdb's version contains in-frame clones alone and is incomplete. The sample has 55,000 to 60,000 clones; over 75% are singletons. The timepoints at which blood was sampled were baseline, cycle 4 day 1, and cycle 7 day 1. With respect to this clone: Antigen specificity is unknown.

The source material was CD4+ or CD8+ T cells sorted from blood, sampled in a trial of the OX40 agonist ivuxolimab. This receptor was identified in an adult with an advanced solid tumor such as melanoma, head and neck, liver or kidney cancer. The chain employs TRBV19 and TRBJ2-5; 9 nucleotides line up with TRBD1. CDR3 in DNA: TGTGCCAGTAGCTCGGAGGGGACAGGGCAAGAGACCCAGTACTTC. This translates into CASSSEGTGQETQYF.